The 18 T cell receptor beta chains presented below share a single source sample, sequenced in a study of blood T cell repertoires in COVID-19. Using immunoSEQ multiplex PCR, the repertoire was profiled, and TCRdb retains in-frame clones only, with some absent. The repertoire holds about 66,000 clones, with roughly nine tenths as singletons. The sample comprised peripheral blood. These receptors were collected from a human donor in a cohort sampled during active COVID-19.

This sequence joins TRBV6-5 and TRBJ2-2, with TRBD2 matching over 14 bases. CDR3 length: 15 amino acids. Germline loops: CDR1 MNHEY, CDR2 SVGAGI. V shed 6 bases, J shed 6 bases, and the junction held 3 bases outside the gene matches. CDR3 residues: CASSRLAGGPGELFF. The CDR3 coding sequence is TGTGCCAGCAGCAGACTAGCGGGGGGGCCCGGGGAGCTGTTTTTT.

This chain uses TRBV6-5 with TRBJ1-1; no clear D. V lost 4 bases, J lost 1 base, and 4 bases lay in between. The CDR3 totals 12 residues. The germline V gene encodes CDR1 MNHEY and CDR2 SVGAGI. CDR3 sequence reads: CASSSGNTEAFF. CDR3 bases: TGTGCCAGCAGTTCGGGGAACACTGAAGCTTTCTTT.

V usage is TRBV7-2 and J usage is TRBJ2-7; possibly TRBD2 for D (8 bases). The CDR3 runs to 12 residues. V lost 3 bases, J lost 10 bases, and 13 bases lay in between. Germline values: CDR1 SGHTA, CDR2 FQGNSA. The CDR3 reads CASSFSGTDQYF. In DNA form, the CDR3 reads TGTGCCAGCAGCTTTAGCGGGACAGATCAGTACTTC.

This chain uses TRBV30 with TRBJ2-7, with 7 nucleotides matching TRBD2. This CDR3 is built from 13 residues. J gave up 4 bases and V 5 bases, and 8 bases lay outside the gene matches. Germline assignment: CDR1 GTSNPN and CDR2 SVGIG (reference sequence). Written as DNA, the CDR3 is TGTGCCTGGGACGGGGGGTGGGGTTACGAGCAGTACTTC. Amino acid sequence: CAWDGGWGYEQYF.

The chain joins TRBV28 to TRBJ2-2; no clear D. V dropped 2 bases and J dropped 6 bases, with 13 bases sitting between them. CDR3 length: 15 residues. Per the germline V gene, CDR1 is MDHEN and CDR2 is SYDVKM. The CDR3 region is CASSLARVLAGELFF. The CDR3 DNA reads as TGTGCCAGCAGTTTAGCTCGGGTTCTGGCCGGGGAGCTGTTTTTT.

The count of this clone is one. The chain employs TRBV5-4 and TRBJ1-1; 7 nucleotides agree with TRBD1. CDR3 size: 14 residues. Trimming cost V 4 bases and J 4 bases; bases outside gene matches: 7. CDR1 SGHNT and CDR2 YYREEE come from the germline V gene (reference sequence). The CDR3 loop is CASSRDSLRTEAFF. Here the CDR3 DNA reads TGTGCCAGCAGCCGGGACAGTTTACGCACTGAAGCTTTCTTT.

The chain joins TRBV9 to TRBJ1-2, with D maybe TRBD1 (6 bases). Per the germline V gene, CDR1 is SGDLS and CDR2 is YYNGEE. The V gene lost 1 base and the J gene lost 4 bases, with 11 bases spanning the gap. This CDR3 has 14 residues. The CDR3 coding sequence is TGTGCCAGCAGCGTATCAGGGGTGTCCTATGGCTACACCTTC. Encoded protein: CASSVSGVSYGYTF.

V usage is TRBV28 and J usage is TRBJ1-2; D gene ambiguous. V was cut by 7 bases and J by 0 bases, with 3 bases left in between. Germline V lookup: CDR1 MDHEN, CDR2 SYDVKM. The CDR3 runs 11 residues. In nucleotides, the CDR3 is TGTGCCAGCACGTCTAACTATGGCTACACCTTC. Translated, it gives CASTSNYGYTF.

The rearrangement joins TRBV15 to TRBJ2-5, with D maybe TRBD2 (6 bases). Germline V gene lookup returns CDR1 LNHNV and CDR2 YYDKDF (reference sequence). Trimming took 1 base from V and 2 from J, leaving 8 bases between them. The CDR3 spans 14 residues. The CDR3 region has the DNA TGTGCCACCAGCAGAGCGGGGGTTCAAGAGACCCAGTACTTC. Translating gives CATSRAGVQETQYF.

The J gene is TRBJ2-7, the V gene TRBV19, with D hard to call. Germline-derived CDR1 and CDR2 are LNHDA and SQIVND (reference sequence). V lost 6 bases and J lost 0, with 15 bases in between. The length of the CDR3 is 15 residues. The CDR3 region is CASSPAEQSSYEQYF. Written as DNA, the CDR3 is TGTGCCAGTAGCCCCGCCGAGCAAAGCTCCTACGAGCAGTACTTC.

The chain recombines TRBV3-1 (or the pseudogene TRBV3-2) with TRBJ2-7; 10 bases match TRBD2. The CDR3 loop spans 18 amino acids. V was clipped by 4 bases and J by 4 bases; unmatched bases: 16. Germline assignment: CDR1 LGHDT and CDR2 YNNKEL (reference sequence). The CDR3 DNA sequence: TGTGCCAGCAGCCTGAGACCTCCGCTAGCGGGGGAAACATACGAGCAGTACTTC. Its protein is CASSLRPPLAGETYEQYF.

This chain uses TRBV28 with TRBJ1-1; D remains ambiguous. This CDR3 has 13 residues. V was pared by 3 bases and J by 0 bases, with 5 bases between. Germline CDR1 MDHEN, CDR2 SYDVKM. CDR3 amino acids: CASSFPVNTEAFF. The CDR3 DNA reads TGTGCCAGCAGTTTCCCCGTGAACACTGAAGCTTTCTTT.

The chain recombines TRBV5-6 with TRBJ1-1, with a weak D call TRBD1 (5 bases). CDR3 length equals 14 residues. Germline V gene lookup returns CDR1 SGHDT and CDR2 YYEEEE. Trimming left V 3 bases short and J 0 bases short, with 9 bases between. The CDR3 DNA reads as TGTGCCAGCAGCTCATTGGGGCTGAACACTGAAGCTTTCTTT. This gives the protein CASSSLGLNTEAFF.

V usage is TRBV5-1 and J usage is TRBJ2-1, with 7 bases aligning to TRBD2. The germline V gene has CDR1 SGHRS and CDR2 YFSETQ. With V trimmed by 0 bases and J by 0 bases, 9 bases remained unmatched. The CDR3 has 18 residues. The CDR3 sequence: CASSLGVTSASSYNEQFF. CDR3 nucleotides: TGCGCCAGCAGCTTGGGGGTCACTAGCGCGAGCTCCTACAATGAGCAGTTCTTC.

The gene calls are TRBV18 and TRBJ2-3, with 9 positions matching TRBD2. The CDR3 runs to 15 residues. Unmatched junction bases numbered 0, after V lost 1 base and J lost 1 base. Germline loops: CDR1 KGHSH, CDR2 LQKENI. The CDR3: CASSPRTSGTDTQYF. The CDR3 DNA reads as TGTGCCAGCTCACCACGGACTAGCGGCACAGATACGCAGTATTTT.

V and J are TRBV19 and TRBJ1-2; 8 bases map to TRBD1. CDR3 length equals 17 residues. The germline V gene encodes CDR1 LNHDA and CDR2 SQIVND (reference sequence). V lost 0 bases and J lost 4; bases outside the gene matches: 10. CDR3 nucleotide sequence: TGTGCCAGTAGTATAGAGAAAATGGGGACAGGCACCTATGGCTACACCTTC. Protein sequence: CASSIEKMGTGTYGYTF.

The CDR3 region is CASSRLTYEQYF. CDR3 in DNA: TGTGCCAGCAGCCGACTTACCTACGAGCAGTACTTC. The chain uses TRBV13 and TRBJ2-7; D ambiguous. Trimming left V 5 bases short and J 2 bases short, with 7 bases between. CDR1 is PRHDT and CDR2 is FYEKMQ in the germline V gene (reference sequence). The CDR3 consists of 12 residues.

The CDR3 nucleotides are TGTGCCAGCAGCTTACTCGGGAGTAGGAGCGAGACCCAGTACTTC. The encoded protein is CASSLLGSRSETQYF. The V and J genes are TRBV11-2 and TRBJ2-5, with a tentative D call TRBD2 (6 bases). This CDR3 comprises 15 residues. Trimming pared 2 bases from V and 5 bases from J, leaving 15 bases between. Germline values: CDR1 SGHAT, CDR2 FQNNGV.